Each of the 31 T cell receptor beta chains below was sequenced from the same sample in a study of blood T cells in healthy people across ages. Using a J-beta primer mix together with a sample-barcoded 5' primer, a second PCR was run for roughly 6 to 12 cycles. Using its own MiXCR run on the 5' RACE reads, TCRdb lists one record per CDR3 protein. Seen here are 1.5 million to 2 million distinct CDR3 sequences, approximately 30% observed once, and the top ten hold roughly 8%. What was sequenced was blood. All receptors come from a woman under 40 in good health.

DNA of the CDR3: TGCAGTGCTCATCCGAGGGCAGATACGCAGTATTTT. Translating gives CSAHPRADTQYF. V usage is TRBV20-1 and J usage is TRBJ2-3, with TRBD2 as a possible D gene (5 bases). From germline, CDR1 is DFQATT and CDR2 SNEGSKA (reference sequence). This CDR3 has 12 amino acids. With 5 bases removed from V and 4 bases from J, the gap between germline ends came to 10 bases.

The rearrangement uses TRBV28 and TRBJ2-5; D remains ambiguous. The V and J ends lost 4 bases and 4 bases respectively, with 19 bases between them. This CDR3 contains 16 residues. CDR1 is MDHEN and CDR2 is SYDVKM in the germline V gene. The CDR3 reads CASSSGSQSPRETQYF. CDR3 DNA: TGTGCCAGCAGTTCGGGTTCTCAGTCCCCGAGAGAGACCCAGTACTTC.

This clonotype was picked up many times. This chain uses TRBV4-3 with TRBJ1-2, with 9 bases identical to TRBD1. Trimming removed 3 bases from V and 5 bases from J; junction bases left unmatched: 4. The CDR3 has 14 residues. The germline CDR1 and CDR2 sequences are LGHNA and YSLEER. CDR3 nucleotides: TGCGCCAGCAGCCAGGACAGGGGCGGTTATGGCTACACCTTC. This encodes CASSQDRGGYGYTF.

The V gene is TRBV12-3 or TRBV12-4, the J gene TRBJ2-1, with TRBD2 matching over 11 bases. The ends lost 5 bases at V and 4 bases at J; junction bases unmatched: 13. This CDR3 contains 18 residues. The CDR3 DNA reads TGTGCCAGCAGTCGCCGACTAGCGGGGCGCCGCCAGTACAATGAGCAGTTCTTC. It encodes CASSRRLAGRRQYNEQFF.

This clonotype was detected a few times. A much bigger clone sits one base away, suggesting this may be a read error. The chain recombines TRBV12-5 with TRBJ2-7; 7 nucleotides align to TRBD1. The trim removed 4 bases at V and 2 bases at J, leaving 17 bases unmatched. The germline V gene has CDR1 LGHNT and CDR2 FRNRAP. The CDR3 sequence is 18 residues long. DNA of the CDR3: TGTGCTAGTGGTTCCTACCTATCGGGAACAGGGGAGACCTACGAGCAGTACTTC. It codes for CASGSYLSGTGETYEQYF.

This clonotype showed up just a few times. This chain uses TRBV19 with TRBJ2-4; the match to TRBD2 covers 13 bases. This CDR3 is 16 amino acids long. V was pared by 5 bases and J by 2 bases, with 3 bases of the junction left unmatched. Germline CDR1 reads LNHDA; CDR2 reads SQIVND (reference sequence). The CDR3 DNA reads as TGTGCCAGTAGTTCGGGACTAGCGGGGACCAAAAACATTCAGTACTTC. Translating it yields CASSSGLAGTKNIQYF.

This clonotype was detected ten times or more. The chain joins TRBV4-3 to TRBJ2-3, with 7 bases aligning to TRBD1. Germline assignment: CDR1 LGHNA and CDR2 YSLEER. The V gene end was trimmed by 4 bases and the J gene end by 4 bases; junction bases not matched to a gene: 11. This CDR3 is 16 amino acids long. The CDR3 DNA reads TGCGCCAGCAGCCGGACCGGGACAGACCTCTCAGATACGCAGTATTTT. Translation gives CASSRTGTDLSDTQYF.

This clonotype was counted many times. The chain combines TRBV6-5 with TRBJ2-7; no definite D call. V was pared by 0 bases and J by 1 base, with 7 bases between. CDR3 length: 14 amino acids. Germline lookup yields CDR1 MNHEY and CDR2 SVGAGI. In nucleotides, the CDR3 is TGTGCCAGCAGTTACTCCGGCAGATCCTACGAGCAGTACTTC. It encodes CASSYSGRSYEQYF.

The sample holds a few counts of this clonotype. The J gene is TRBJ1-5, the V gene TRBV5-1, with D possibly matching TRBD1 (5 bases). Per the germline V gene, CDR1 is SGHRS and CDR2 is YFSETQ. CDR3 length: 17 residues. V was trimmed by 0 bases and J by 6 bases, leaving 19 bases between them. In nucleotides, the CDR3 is TGCGCCAGCAGCTTGGCCGGGGGGGATCCCTCTCTTCAGCCCCAGCATTTT. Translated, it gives CASSLAGGDPSLQPQHF.

For the CDR3, the DNA is TGTGCCAGCAGCTTGGGGGACTTTAACTATGGCTACACCTTC. This sequence encodes CASSLGDFNYGYTF. The chain combines TRBV7-2 with TRBJ1-2; D might be TRBD1 (5 bases). The V end was cut by 3 bases, the J end by 1 base, with 9 bases between. Germline V lookup: CDR1 SGHTA, CDR2 FQGNSA. CDR3 length equals 14 residues.

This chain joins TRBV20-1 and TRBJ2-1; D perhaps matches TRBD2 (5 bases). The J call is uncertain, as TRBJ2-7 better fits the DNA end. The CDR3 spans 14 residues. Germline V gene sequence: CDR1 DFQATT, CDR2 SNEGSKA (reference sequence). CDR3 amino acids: CSASGESDYNEQYF. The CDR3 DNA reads TGCAGTGCTAGTGGCGAGAGTGACTACAATGAGCAGTACTTC.

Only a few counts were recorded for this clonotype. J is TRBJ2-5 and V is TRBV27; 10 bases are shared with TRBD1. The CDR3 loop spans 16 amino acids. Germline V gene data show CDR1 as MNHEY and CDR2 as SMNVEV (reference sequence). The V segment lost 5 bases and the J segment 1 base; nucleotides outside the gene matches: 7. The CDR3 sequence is CASSVGTGESQETQYF. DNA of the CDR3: TGTGCCAGCAGTGTCGGGACAGGGGAATCCCAAGAGACCCAGTACTTC.

The CDR3 DNA reads TGTGCCAGCAGCTTAGCGGGGAGCGGGGGGACCTACGAGCAGTACTTC. Translating gives CASSLAGSGGTYEQYF. This chain links TRBV7-2 with TRBJ2-7; 9 bases line up with TRBD2. CDR3 size: 16 residues. In germline, CDR1 is SGHTA, CDR2 FQGNSA. The J segment lost 2 bases and the V segment lost 0 bases, leaving 5 bases of the junction unmatched. The variable domain in full, completed from reference TRBV7-2 and TRBJ2-7, reads GAGVSQSPSNKVTEKGKDVELRCDPISGHTALYWYRQSLGQGLEFLIYFQGNSAPDKSGLPSDRFSAERTGGSVSTLTIQRTQQEDSAVYLCASSLAGSGGTYEQYFGPGTRLTVT.

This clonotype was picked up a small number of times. The CDR3 DNA is TGTGCCAGCAACCCTTCCGGGCGCGGGTACACAGATACGCAGTATTTT. This translates into CASNPSGRGYTDTQYF. The chain is built from TRBV28 and TRBJ2-3; weak D call: TRBD2 (5 bases). The CDR3 is 16 amino acids. The ends were cut back, 7 bases at V and 2 bases at J, with 19 bases in the middle. CDR1 and CDR2 from the germline V gene are MDHEN and SYDVKM.

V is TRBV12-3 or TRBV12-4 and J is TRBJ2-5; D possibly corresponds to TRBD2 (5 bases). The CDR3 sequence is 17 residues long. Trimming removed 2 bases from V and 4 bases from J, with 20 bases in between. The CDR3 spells CASSLSGVRRVRETQYF. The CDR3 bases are TGTGCCAGCAGTTTAAGCGGAGTGCGGCGGGTAAGAGAGACCCAGTACTTC.

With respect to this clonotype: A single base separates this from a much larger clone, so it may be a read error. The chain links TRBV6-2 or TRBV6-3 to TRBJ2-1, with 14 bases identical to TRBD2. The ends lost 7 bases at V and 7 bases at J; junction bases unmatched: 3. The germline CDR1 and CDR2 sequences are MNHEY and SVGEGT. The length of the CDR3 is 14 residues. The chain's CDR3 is CASTRTSGGNEQFF. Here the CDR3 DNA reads TGTGCCAGCACCCGGACTAGCGGGGGGAATGAGCAGTTCTTC.

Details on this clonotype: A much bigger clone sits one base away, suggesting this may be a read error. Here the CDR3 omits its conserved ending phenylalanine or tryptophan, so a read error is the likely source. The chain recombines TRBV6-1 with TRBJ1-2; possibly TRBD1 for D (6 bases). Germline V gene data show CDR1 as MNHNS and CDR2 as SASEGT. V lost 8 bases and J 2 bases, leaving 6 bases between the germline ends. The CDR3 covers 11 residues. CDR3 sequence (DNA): TGTGCCAGCGGACAGAACTATGGCTACACCTGC. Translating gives CASGQNYGYTC.

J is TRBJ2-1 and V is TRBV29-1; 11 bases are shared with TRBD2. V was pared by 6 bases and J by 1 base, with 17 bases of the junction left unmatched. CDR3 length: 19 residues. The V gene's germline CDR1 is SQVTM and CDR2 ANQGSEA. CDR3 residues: CSVGEGVAGGPGSYNEQFF. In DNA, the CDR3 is TGCAGCGTCGGGGAGGGGGTAGCGGGAGGGCCGGGGTCCTACAATGAGCAGTTCTTC.

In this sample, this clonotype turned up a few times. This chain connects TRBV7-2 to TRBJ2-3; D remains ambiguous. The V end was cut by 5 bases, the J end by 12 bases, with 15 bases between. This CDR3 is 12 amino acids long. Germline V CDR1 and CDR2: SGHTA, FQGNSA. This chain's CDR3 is CASSPTGSRQYF. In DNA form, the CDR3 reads TGTGCCAGCAGCCCCACGGGTAGTCGACAGTATTTT.

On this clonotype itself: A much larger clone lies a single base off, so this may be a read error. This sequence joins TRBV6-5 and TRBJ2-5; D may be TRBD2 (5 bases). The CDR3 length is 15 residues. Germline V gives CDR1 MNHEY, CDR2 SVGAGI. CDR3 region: CASSYSGGSHEIQYF. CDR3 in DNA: TGTGCCAGCAGTTACTCGGGCGGGTCCCACGAGATCCAGTACTTC.

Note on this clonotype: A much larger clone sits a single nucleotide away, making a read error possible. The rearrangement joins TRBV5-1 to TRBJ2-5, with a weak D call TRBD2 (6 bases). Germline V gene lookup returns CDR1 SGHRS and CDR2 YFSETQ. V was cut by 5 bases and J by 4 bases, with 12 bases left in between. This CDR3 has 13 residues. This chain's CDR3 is CASSWRDRETQYF. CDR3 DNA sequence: TGCGCCAGCAGTTGGAGGGACCGAGAGACCCAGTACTTC.

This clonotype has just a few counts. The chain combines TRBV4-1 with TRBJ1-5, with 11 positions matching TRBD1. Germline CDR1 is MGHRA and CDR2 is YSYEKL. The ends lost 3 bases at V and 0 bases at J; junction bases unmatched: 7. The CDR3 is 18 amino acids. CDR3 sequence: CASSQGQGVVFSNQPQHF. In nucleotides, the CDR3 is TGCGCCAGCAGCCAGGGACAGGGGGTCGTATTTAGCAATCAGCCCCAGCATTTT.

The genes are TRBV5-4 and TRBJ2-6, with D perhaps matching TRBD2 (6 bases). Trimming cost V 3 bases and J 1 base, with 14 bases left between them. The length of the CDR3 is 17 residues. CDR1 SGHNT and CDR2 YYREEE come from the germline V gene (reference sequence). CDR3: CASSWGLEGSGANVLTF. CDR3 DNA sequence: TGTGCCAGCAGCTGGGGACTGGAAGGTTCTGGGGCCAACGTCCTGACTTTC.

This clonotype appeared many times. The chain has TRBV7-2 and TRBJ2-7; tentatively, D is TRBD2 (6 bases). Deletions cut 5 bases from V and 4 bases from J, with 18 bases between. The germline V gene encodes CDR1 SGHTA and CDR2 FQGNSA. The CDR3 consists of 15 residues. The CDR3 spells CASSPTLGLRYEQYF. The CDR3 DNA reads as TGTGCCAGCAGCCCCACCTTGGGACTTAGGTACGAGCAGTACTTC.

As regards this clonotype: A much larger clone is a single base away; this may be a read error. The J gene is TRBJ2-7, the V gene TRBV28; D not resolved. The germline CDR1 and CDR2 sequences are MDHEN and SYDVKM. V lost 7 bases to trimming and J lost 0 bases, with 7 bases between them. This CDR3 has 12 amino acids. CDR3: CASTDNSYEQYF. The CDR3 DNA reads TGTGCCAGCACAGACAACTCCTACGAGCAGTACTTC. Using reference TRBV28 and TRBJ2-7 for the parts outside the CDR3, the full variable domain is DVKVTQSSRYLVKRTGEKVFLECVQDMDHENMFWYRQDPGLGLRLIYFSYDVKMKEKGDIPEGYSVSREKKERFSLILESASTNQTSMYLCASTDNSYEQYFGPGTRLTVT.

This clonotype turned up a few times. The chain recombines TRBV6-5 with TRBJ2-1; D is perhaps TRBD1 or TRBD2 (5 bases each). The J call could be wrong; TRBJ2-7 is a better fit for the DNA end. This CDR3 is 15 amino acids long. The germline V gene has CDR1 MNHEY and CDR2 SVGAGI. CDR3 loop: CASSYRDRSYNEQYF. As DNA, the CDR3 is TGTGCCAGCAGTTACCGGGACCGCTCCTACAATGAGCAGTACTTC.

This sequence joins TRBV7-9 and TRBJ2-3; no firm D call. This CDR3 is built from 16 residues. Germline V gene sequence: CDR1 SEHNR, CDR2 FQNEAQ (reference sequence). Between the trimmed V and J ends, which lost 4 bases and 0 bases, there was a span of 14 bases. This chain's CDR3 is CASSSGRAASTDTQYF. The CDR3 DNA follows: TGTGCCAGCAGCTCCGGACGGGCAGCTAGCACAGATACGCAGTATTTT.

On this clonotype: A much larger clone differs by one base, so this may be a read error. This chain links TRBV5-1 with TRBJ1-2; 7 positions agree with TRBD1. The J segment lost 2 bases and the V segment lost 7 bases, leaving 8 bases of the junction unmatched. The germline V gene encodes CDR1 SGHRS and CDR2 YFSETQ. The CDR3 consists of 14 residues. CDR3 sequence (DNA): TGCGCCAGCGGCCCACAACAGGGGAACTATGGCTACACCTTC. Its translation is CASGPQQGNYGYTF.

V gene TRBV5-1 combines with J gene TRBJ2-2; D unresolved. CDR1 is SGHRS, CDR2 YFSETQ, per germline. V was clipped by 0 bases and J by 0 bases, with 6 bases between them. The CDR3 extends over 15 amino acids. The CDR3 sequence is CASSLVGTNTGELFF. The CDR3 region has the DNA TGCGCCAGCAGCTTGGTGGGAACGAACACCGGGGAGCTGTTTTTT.

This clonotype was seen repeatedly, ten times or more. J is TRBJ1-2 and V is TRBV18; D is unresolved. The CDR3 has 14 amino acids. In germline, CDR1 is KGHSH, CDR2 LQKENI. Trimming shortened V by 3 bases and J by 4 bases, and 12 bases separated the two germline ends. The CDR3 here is CASSPAGHGYGYTF. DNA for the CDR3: TGTGCCAGCTCACCCGCCGGGCACGGCTATGGCTACACCTTC.

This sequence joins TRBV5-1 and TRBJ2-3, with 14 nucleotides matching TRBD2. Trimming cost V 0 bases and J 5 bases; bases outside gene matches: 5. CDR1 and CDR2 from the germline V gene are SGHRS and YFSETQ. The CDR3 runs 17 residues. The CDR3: CASSLGLAGGPEDTQYF. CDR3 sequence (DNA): TGCGCCAGCAGCTTGGGACTAGCGGGGGGGCCCGAAGATACGCAGTATTTT.